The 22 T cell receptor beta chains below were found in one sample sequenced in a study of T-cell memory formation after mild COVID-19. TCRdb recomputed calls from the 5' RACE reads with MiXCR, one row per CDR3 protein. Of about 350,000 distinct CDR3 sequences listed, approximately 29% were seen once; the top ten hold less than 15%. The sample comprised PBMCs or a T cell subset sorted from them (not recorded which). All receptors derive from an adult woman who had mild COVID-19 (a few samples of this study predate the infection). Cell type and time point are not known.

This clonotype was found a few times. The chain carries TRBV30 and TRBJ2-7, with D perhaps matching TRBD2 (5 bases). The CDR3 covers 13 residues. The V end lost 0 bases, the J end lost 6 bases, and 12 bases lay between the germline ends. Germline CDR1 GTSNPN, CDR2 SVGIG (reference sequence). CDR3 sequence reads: CAWSVSLAVEQYF. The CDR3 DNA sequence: TGTGCCTGGAGTGTAAGCCTAGCCGTCGAGCAGTACTTC. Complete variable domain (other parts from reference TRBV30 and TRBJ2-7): SQTIHQWPATLVQPVGSPLSLECTVEGTSNPNLYWYRQAAGRGLQLLFYSVGIGQISSEVPQNLSASRPQDRQFILSSKKLLLSDSGFYLCAWSVSLAVEQYFGPGTRLTVT.

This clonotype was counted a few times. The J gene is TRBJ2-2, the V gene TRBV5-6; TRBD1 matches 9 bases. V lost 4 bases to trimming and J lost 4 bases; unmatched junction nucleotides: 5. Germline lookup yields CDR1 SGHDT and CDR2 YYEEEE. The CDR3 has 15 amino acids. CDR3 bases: TGTGCCAGCAGCCCACACAGGGGGCCCACCGGGGAGCTGTTTTTT. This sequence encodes CASSPHRGPTGELFF.

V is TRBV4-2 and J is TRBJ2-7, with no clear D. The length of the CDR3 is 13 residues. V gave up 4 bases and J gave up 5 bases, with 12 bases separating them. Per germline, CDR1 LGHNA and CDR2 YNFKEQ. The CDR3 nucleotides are TGTGCCAGCAGCCGAGCCCCCAGCGACGAGCAGTACTTC. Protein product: CASSRAPSDEQYF.

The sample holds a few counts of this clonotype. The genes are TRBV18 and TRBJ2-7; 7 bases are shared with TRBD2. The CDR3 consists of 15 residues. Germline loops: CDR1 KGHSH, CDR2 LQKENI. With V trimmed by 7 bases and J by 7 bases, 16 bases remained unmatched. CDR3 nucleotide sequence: TGTGCCAGCTTATCCCTAGCGGAGACCTCGGTGGAGCAGTACTTC. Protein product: CASLSLAETSVEQYF.

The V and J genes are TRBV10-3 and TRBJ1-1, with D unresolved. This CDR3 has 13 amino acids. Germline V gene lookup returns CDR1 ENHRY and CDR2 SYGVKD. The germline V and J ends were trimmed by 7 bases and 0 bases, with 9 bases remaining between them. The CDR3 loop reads CAINRALNTEAFF. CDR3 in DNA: TGTGCCATCAACAGAGCCCTGAACACTGAAGCTTTCTTT.

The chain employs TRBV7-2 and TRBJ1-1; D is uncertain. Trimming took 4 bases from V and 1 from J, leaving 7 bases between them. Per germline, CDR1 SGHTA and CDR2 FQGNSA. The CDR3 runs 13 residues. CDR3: CASSSHRNTEAFF. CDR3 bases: TGTGCCAGCAGCTCCCATCGGAACACTGAAGCTTTCTTT.

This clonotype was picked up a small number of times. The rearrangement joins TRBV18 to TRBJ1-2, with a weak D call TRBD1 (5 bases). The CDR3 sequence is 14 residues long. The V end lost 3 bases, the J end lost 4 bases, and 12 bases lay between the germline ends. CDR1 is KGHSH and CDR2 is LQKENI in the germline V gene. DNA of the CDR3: TGTGCCAGCTCACCGGACCGAACAGGCTATGGCTACACCTTC. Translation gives CASSPDRTGYGYTF.

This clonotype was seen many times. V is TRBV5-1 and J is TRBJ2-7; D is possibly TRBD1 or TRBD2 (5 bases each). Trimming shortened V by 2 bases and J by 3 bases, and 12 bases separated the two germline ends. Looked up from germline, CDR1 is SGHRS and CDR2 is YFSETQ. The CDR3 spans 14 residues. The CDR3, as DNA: TGCGCCAGCAGCTTTTTTCAGGGAGTCTACGAGCAGTACTTC. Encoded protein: CASSFFQGVYEQYF.

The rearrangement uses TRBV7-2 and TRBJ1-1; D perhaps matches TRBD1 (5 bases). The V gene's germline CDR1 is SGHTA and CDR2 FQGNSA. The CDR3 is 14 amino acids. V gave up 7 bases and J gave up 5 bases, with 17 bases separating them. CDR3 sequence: CASTRGAGGTEAFF. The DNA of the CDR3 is TGTGCCAGCACTCGGGGCGCGGGGGGGACTGAAGCTTTCTTT.

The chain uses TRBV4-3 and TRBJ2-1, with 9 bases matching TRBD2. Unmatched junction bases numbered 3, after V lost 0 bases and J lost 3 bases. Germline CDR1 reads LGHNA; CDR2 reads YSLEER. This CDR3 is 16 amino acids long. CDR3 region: CASSQETSGVYNEQFF. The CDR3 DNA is TGCGCCAGCAGCCAAGAGACTAGCGGAGTCTACAATGAGCAGTTCTTC.

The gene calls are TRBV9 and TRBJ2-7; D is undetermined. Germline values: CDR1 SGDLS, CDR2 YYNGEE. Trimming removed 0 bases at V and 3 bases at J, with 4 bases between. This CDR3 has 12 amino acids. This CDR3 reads CASSVVDYEQYF. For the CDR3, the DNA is TGTGCCAGCAGCGTAGTCGACTACGAGCAGTACTTC. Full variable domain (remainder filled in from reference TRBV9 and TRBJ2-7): DSGVTQTPKHLITATGQRVTLRCSPRSGDLSVYWYQQSLDQGLQFLIQYYNGEERAKGNILERFSAQQFPDLHSELNLSSLELGDSALYFCASSVVDYEQYFGPGTRLTVT.

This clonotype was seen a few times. The DNA for the CDR3 is TGTGCCAGCAGCTTATTACAGGGGAGGGCAGATACGCAGTATTTT. Protein sequence: CASSLLQGRADTQYF. J is TRBJ2-3 and V is TRBV7-9; D possibly uses TRBD1 or TRBD2 (7 bases each). This CDR3 has 15 residues. The V end was cut by 2 bases, the J end by 4 bases, with 13 bases between. CDR1 and CDR2 (germline): SEHNR, FQNEAQ (reference sequence).

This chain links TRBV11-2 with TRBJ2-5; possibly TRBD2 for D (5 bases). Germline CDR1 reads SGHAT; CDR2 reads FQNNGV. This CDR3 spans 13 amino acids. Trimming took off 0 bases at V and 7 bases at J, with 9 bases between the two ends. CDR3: CASSLENSGTQYF. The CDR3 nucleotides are TGTGCCAGCAGCTTAGAAAACAGCGGGACCCAGTACTTC.

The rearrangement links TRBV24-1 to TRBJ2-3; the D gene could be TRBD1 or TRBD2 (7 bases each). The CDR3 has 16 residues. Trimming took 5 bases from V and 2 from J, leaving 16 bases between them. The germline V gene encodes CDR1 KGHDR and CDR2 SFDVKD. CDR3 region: CATSGRGRGFTDTQYF. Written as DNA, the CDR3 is TGTGCCACCAGTGGTAGGGGGCGGGGGTTCACAGATACGCAGTATTTT.

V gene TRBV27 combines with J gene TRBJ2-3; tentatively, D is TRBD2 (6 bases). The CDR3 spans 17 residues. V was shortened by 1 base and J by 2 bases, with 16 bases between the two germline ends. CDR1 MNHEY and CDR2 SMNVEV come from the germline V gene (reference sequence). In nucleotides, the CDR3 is TGTGCCAGCAGTTTATGGAGGGGCGCGTGGAACACAGATACGCAGTATTTT. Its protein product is CASSLWRGAWNTDTQYF.

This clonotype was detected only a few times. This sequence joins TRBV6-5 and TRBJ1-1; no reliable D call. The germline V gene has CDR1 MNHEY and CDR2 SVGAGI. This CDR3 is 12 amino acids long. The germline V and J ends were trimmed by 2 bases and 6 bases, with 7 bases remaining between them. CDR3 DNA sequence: TGTGCCAGCAGTTACGGGAAAGCTGAAGCTTTCTTT. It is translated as CASSYGKAEAFF.

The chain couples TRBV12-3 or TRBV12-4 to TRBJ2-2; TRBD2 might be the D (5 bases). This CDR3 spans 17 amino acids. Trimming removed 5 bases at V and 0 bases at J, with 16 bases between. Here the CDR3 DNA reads TGTGCCAGCAGTGCACTCAGCAGTAGCGCGAACACCGGGGAGCTGTTTTTT. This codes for CASSALSSSANTGELFF.

CDR3 amino acids: CASSLGSKNEQFF. CDR3 sequence (DNA): TGTGCCAGCAGCTTAGGGTCGAAGAATGAGCAGTTCTTC. J is TRBJ2-1 and V is TRBV7-6; D ambiguous. The V gene lost 1 base and the J gene lost 7 bases, with 8 bases spanning the gap. Germline V gives CDR1 SGHVS, CDR2 FNYEAQ. The CDR3 is 13 amino acids.

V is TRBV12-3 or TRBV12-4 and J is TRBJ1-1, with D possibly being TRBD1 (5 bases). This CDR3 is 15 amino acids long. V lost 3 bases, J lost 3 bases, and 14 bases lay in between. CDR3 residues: CASSFLQGGDTEAFF. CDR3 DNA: TGTGCCAGCAGTTTCCTTCAGGGTGGGGACACTGAAGCTTTCTTT.

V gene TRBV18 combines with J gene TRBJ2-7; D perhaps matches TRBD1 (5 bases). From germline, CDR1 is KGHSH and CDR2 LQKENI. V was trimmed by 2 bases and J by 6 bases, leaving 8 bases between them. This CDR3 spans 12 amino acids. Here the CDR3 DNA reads TGTGCCAGCTCACCAGACAGTGGCGAGCAGTACTTC. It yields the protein CASSPDSGEQYF.

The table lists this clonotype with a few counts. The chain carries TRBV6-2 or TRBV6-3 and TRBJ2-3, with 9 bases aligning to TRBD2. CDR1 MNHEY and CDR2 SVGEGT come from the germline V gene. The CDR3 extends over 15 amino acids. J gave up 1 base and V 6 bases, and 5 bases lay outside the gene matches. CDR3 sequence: CASRGLAGRTDTQYF. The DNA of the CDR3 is TGTGCCAGCAGAGGCCTAGCGGGACGCACAGATACGCAGTATTTT.

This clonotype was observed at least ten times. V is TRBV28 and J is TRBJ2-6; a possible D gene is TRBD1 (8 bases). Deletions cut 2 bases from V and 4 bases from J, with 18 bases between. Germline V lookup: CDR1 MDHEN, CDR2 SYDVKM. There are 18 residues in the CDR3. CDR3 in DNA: TGTGCCAGCAGTTTAGGCACAGGGGGGGAGATCGGGGCCAACGTCCTGACTTTC. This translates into CASSLGTGGEIGANVLTF. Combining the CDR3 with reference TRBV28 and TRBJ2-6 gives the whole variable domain DVKVTQSSRYLVKRTGEKVFLECVQDMDHENMFWYRQDPGLGLRLIYFSYDVKMKEKGDIPEGYSVSREKKERFSLILESASTNQTSMYLCASSLGTGGEIGANVLTFGAGSRLTVL.